This T cell receptor (beta chain) is from a study of T cells in Graves' hyperthyroidism and ophthalmopathy. Regions amplified from RNA transcripts were the TCR beta CDR3 regions. HTBI primers were used for first-round RT-PCR of the TCR CDR3. TCRdb re-derived calls from the multiplex PCR reads in MiXCR, one entry per CDR3 protein. Of 300,000 to 450,000 distinct CDR3 sequences in the sample, approximately 18% were seen once. Diagnostic assessment was based on clinical symptoms, serum thyroxine and TRAb, thyroid ultrasound and orbital computed tomography. It was at first hyperthyroidism diagnosis, before any ophthalmopathy symptoms, that the blood sample was taken. This clonotype was detected many times. This clonotype originated in a woman in her twenties or thirties with Graves' hyperthyroidism that later progressed to Graves' ophthalmopathy. The source material was blood.

The CDR3 DNA reads as TGTGCCAGCAGACGGGGGGACAGGGTGCAAGAGACCCAGTACTTC. Translating gives CASRRGDRVQETQYF. The chain joins TRBV2 to TRBJ2-5; 9 positions agree with TRBD1. The CDR3 length is 15 residues. Germline CDR1 reads SNHLY; CDR2 reads FYNNEI. Trimming cost V 6 bases and J 2 bases; bases outside gene matches: 7.